The next 30 T cell receptor beta chains were all read from a single sample in a study of shared clonotypes between healthy human individuals (dated by TCRdb to about 2020). For the CD8 naive samples, CD45RO-negative cells were positively selected for CCR7, yielding a CD45RA+CCR7+ population from which TemRA cells were excluded. Libraries were prepared through the immunoSEQ multiplex PCR assay. Held by TCRdb, this immuneACCESS table contains in-frame sequences only and omits some clones. Under half of the omission traces to an unresolved V gene where checked; the cause of the rest is unknown. The sample profile shows about 800,000 clones; about 96% of them were found once. Clones ranked in the top ten supply roughly 0.23% of the sample. Sequencing used naive CD8+ T cells sorted from blood. The sample's cell subset or site label, in plain terms: CD45RA+CCR7+. All receptors derive from a man aged 25-40 years in good health.

The chain recombines TRBV7-9 with TRBJ2-6; no clear D. V was cut by 3 bases and J by 0 bases, with 12 bases left in between. The CDR3 is made up of 17 amino acids. Germline V gene data show CDR1 as SEHNR and CDR2 as FQNEAQ (reference sequence). The DNA of the CDR3 is TGTGCCAGCAGCTTTTTCTCCAGAGGCTCTGGGGCCAACGTCCTGACTTTC. Translating gives CASSFFSRGSGANVLTF.

The genes are TRBV10-3 and TRBJ1-1; D is possibly TRBD1 (5 bases). V was cut by 0 bases and J by 7 bases, with 9 bases left in between. The CDR3 runs to 13 residues. From germline, CDR1 is ENHRY and CDR2 SYGVKD. The DNA for the CDR3 is TGTGCCATCAGTGAGTCGCGGGGCGGTGAAGCTTTCTTT. This translates into CAISESRGGEAFF.

The chain is built from TRBV5-6 and TRBJ1-5, with D possibly TRBD1 on 6 matching bases. This CDR3 is built from 16 residues. Germline V gene lookup returns CDR1 SGHDT and CDR2 YYEEEE. Trimming removed 4 bases at V and 5 bases at J, with 19 bases between. CDR3 loop: CASSEGGGGLYQPQHF. The CDR3 coding sequence is TGTGCCAGCAGCGAGGGCGGCGGGGGGCTATATCAGCCCCAGCATTTT.

The chain links TRBV5-4 to TRBJ2-5; tentative D call: TRBD2 (6 bases). CDR3 length: 16 amino acids. V gave up 6 bases and J gave up 5 bases, with 23 bases separating them. CDR1 is SGHNT and CDR2 is YYREEE in the germline V gene (reference sequence). CDR3 nucleotides: TGTGCCAGCATCCCCGCCTTCGGGAGTGCTGATGAGACCCAGTACTTC. Translating it yields CASIPAFGSADETQYF.

The chain uses TRBV7-9 and TRBJ2-1; the D is unclear. Germline values: CDR1 SEHNR, CDR2 FQNEAQ (reference sequence). Trimming pared 8 bases from V and 7 bases from J, leaving 6 bases between. The CDR3 runs to 10 residues. CDR3 in amino acids: CASGPNEQFF. CDR3 nucleotides: TGTGCCAGCGGACCGAATGAGCAGTTCTTC. Full variable domain (remainder filled in from reference TRBV7-9 and TRBJ2-1): DTGVSQNPRHKITKRGQNVTFRCDPISEHNRLYWYRQTLGQGPEFLTYFQNEAQLEKSRLLSDRFSAERPKGSFSTLEIQRTEQGDSAMYLCASGPNEQFFGPGTRLTVL.

The chain joins TRBV11-2 to TRBJ2-4, with TRBD1 as a possible D gene (6 bases). The V gene's germline CDR1 is SGHAT and CDR2 FQNNGV. This CDR3 comprises 14 residues. V lost 2 bases to trimming and J lost 7 bases, with 12 bases between them. The CDR3 bases are TGTGCCAGCAGCTTAATCACAGGGAAGAACATTCAGTACTTC. Translation gives CASSLITGKNIQYF.

The chain joins TRBV27 to TRBJ2-1, with TRBD1 matching over 10 bases. The V segment lost 7 bases and the J segment 8 bases; nucleotides outside the gene matches: 8. The V gene's germline CDR1 is MNHEY and CDR2 SMNVEV (reference sequence). The CDR3 spans 14 residues. The CDR3 DNA reads TGTGCCAGCACGTCAGGACAGGGGGGGTATGAGCAGTTCTTC. It translates to CASTSGQGGYEQFF.

Worth noting for this clone: Other DNA sequences from this sample encode an identical CDR3 as well. The rearrangement uses TRBV29-1 and TRBJ2-1, with 9 bases identical to TRBD1. Germline values: CDR1 SQVTM, CDR2 ANQGSEA. The ends lost 3 bases at V and 4 bases at J; junction bases unmatched: 4. The CDR3 runs to 14 residues. CDR3 residues: CSVDLTGGYNEQFF. The DNA for the CDR3 is TGCAGCGTTGACTTGACAGGGGGTTACAATGAGCAGTTCTTC.

J is TRBJ2-1 and V is TRBV28; 8 bases fit TRBD2. The junction had 11 bases not matched to a gene; V was cut back by 8 bases and J by 5 bases. CDR3 length: 15 residues. CDR1 is MDHEN, CDR2 SYDVKM, per germline. The CDR3 sequence: CASGKLAEANNEQFF. In nucleotides, the CDR3 is TGTGCCAGCGGAAAACTAGCGGAGGCCAACAATGAGCAGTTCTTC.

The chain employs TRBV9 and TRBJ2-3; 13 positions match TRBD2. V dropped 3 bases and J dropped 0; count of bases not matched to a gene: 4. CDR1 is SGDLS and CDR2 is YYNGEE in the germline V gene. CDR3 length equals 17 residues. The CDR3 loop is CASSEGTSGMSTDTQYF. For the CDR3, the DNA is TGTGCCAGCAGCGAGGGGACTAGCGGGATGAGCACAGATACGCAGTATTTT.

This clone appeared once. The chain employs TRBV11-2 and TRBJ2-3; possible D gene TRBD2, 5 bases. The CDR3 consists of 14 residues. The germline V and J ends were trimmed by 0 bases and 6 bases, with 10 bases remaining between them. Germline CDR1 SGHAT, CDR2 FQNNGV. The CDR3 DNA reads as TGTGCCAGCAGCTTAGACCTAGCAGAGGATACGCAGTATTTT. This codes for CASSLDLAEDTQYF. The full variable domain, its missing parts supplied by reference TRBV11-2 and TRBJ2-3, is EAGVAQSPRYKIIEKRQSVAFWCNPISGHATLYWYQQILGQGPKLLIQFQNNGVVDDSQLPKDRFSAERLKGVDSTLKIQPAKLEDSAVYLCASSLDLAEDTQYFGPGTRLTVL.

The chain employs TRBV6-6 and TRBJ2-2; TRBD1 might be the D (5 bases). This CDR3 region has 14 residues. Trimming cost V 5 bases and J 1 base, with 8 bases left between them. Looked up from germline, CDR1 is MNHNY and CDR2 is SVGAGI (reference sequence). CDR3 loop: CASSIQVNTGELFF. The CDR3 nucleotides read TGTGCCAGCAGTATACAGGTGAACACCGGGGAGCTGTTTTTT.

The rearrangement uses TRBV4-1 and TRBJ2-7; 9 bases map to TRBD1. Trimming took 4 bases from V and 1 from J; bases not matched to a gene: 11. The CDR3 sequence is 17 residues long. Germline V CDR1 and CDR2: MGHRA, YSYEKL. CDR3 amino acids: CASSPGTPGQGSYEQYF. CDR3 in DNA: TGCGCCAGCAGCCCAGGGACTCCGGGACAGGGTTCCTACGAGCAGTACTTC.

The chain uses TRBV7-3 and TRBJ1-1; D is ambiguous. Germline loops: CDR1 SGHTA, CDR2 FQGTGA. The CDR3 extends over 13 amino acids. V gave up 5 bases and J gave up 2 bases, with 9 bases separating them. The CDR3 DNA sequence: TGTGCCAGCAGCCCAAATCTAAACACTGAAGCTTTCTTT. Its translation is CASSPNLNTEAFF.

The V and J genes are TRBV7-6 and TRBJ2-1; D perhaps matches TRBD2 (6 bases). Germline values: CDR1 SGHVS, CDR2 FNYEAQ. V was shortened by 2 bases and J by 3 bases, with 8 bases between the two germline ends. The CDR3 has 14 amino acids. The CDR3 bases are TGTGCCAGCAGCTTACTGACTAGCTACAATGAGCAGTTCTTC. It is translated as CASSLLTSYNEQFF.

In the case of this clone: Other DNA sequences within the sample encode an identical CDR3. Here the CDR3 DNA reads TGTGCCAGCAGCTCCCGCACAGATACGCAGTATTTT. Protein product: CASSSRTDTQYF. The chain recombines TRBV27 with TRBJ2-3; D call uncertain. Germline-derived CDR1 and CDR2 are MNHEY and SMNVEV (reference sequence). This CDR3 has 12 residues. V lost 6 bases and J 1 base, leaving 5 bases between the germline ends.

This chain joins TRBV6-1 and TRBJ2-1, with D perhaps TRBD2 (5 bases). V gave up 1 base and J gave up 4 bases, with 8 bases separating them. The germline gives CDR1 MNHNS, CDR2 SASEGT. This CDR3 has 14 residues. The CDR3 nucleotides are TGTGCCAGCAGTGAAGATAAGCGGTACAATGAGCAGTTCTTC. Translated, it gives CASSEDKRYNEQFF.

The chain carries TRBV7-6 and TRBJ2-1; 12 bases fit TRBD1. V was pared by 5 bases and J by 9 bases, with 5 bases of the junction left unmatched. CDR1 is SGHVS and CDR2 is FNYEAQ in the germline V gene. This CDR3 has 14 residues. The CDR3 is CASSQWDRGLEQFF. CDR3 sequence (DNA): TGTGCCAGCAGCCAATGGGACAGGGGGCTTGAGCAGTTCTTC.

This clone was seen a single time. J is TRBJ2-1 and V is TRBV5-4, with 10 bases fitting TRBD2. The CDR3 length is 16 residues. In germline, CDR1 is SGHNT, CDR2 YYREEE (reference sequence). V lost 4 bases to trimming and J lost 2 bases; unmatched junction nucleotides: 6. CDR3 in DNA: TGTGCCAGCAGCAACCTAGCGGGAGACGCCTACAATGAGCAGTTCTTC. It yields the protein CASSNLAGDAYNEQFF. The entire variable domain, with the rest obtained from reference TRBV5-4 and TRBJ2-1, is as follows: ETGVTQSPTHLIKTRGQQVTLRCSSQSGHNTVSWYQQALGQGPQFIFQYYREEENGRGNFPPRFSGLQFPNYSSELNVNALELDDSALYLCASSNLAGDAYNEQFFGPGTRLTVL.

This clone was seen a single time. The CDR3 loop reads CASSLAPYEQYF. The CDR3 coding sequence is TGTGCCAGCAGCTTAGCGCCCTACGAGCAGTACTTC. The gene calls are TRBV7-2 and TRBJ2-7; D remains unclear. The CDR3 length is 12 residues. Trimming pared 0 bases from V and 2 bases from J, leaving 2 bases between. Germline V gene lookup returns CDR1 SGHTA and CDR2 FQGNSA.

Note on this clone: Within the sample, other DNA sequences also encode this same CDR3. The gene calls are TRBV18 and TRBJ2-1; D gene unclear. Germline lookup yields CDR1 KGHSH and CDR2 LQKENI. This CDR3 has 13 residues. V lost 0 bases, J lost 4 bases, and 4 bases lay in between. CDR3 bases: TGTGCCAGCTCACCACCGGGATACAATGAGCAGTTCTTC. This encodes CASSPPGYNEQFF.

This chain uses TRBV9 with TRBJ2-7, with D perhaps being TRBD1 or TRBD2 (5 bases each). From germline, CDR1 is SGDLS and CDR2 YYNGEE. CDR3 length: 16 amino acids. The V end lost 3 bases, the J end lost 1 base, and 17 bases lay between the germline ends. In nucleotides, the CDR3 is TGTGCCAGCAGCGGAGCCCCGGGGCGCCCGTCCTACGAGCAGTACTTC. It specifies CASSGAPGRPSYEQYF.

The V call is TRBV5-1, the J call TRBJ2-7; the D gene is possibly TRBD1 (6 bases). With 4 bases removed from V and 2 bases from J, the gap between germline ends came to 13 bases. Germline loops: CDR1 SGHRS, CDR2 YFSETQ. This CDR3 spans 14 amino acids. The DNA for the CDR3 is TGCGCCAGCAGCAATACGGACAGAGCCTACGAGCAGTACTTC. Protein sequence: CASSNTDRAYEQYF.

The chain joins TRBV5-5 to TRBJ2-1, with D possibly being TRBD2 (6 bases). There are 13 residues in the CDR3. The germline CDR1 and CDR2 sequences are SGHKS and YYEKEE (reference sequence). Deletions cut 6 bases from V and 9 bases from J, with 16 bases between. The CDR3 reads CASTVGSLGEQFF. The CDR3 DNA sequence: TGTGCCAGCACTGTCGGGAGTTTGGGTGAGCAGTTCTTC.

The chain carries TRBV7-9 and TRBJ2-5; TRBD2 is a possible D gene (5 bases). V was pared by 7 bases and J by 4 bases, with 19 bases between. Germline lookup yields CDR1 SEHNR and CDR2 FQNEAQ (reference sequence). The CDR3 loop spans 15 amino acids. CDR3 nucleotides: TGTGCCAGCACCAATCCAGAGGGTCCTCCAGAGACCCAGTACTTC. Amino acids: CASTNPEGPPETQYF. The full variable domain, rest sourced from reference TRBV7-9 and TRBJ2-5, is DTGVSQNPRHKITKRGQNVTFRCDPISEHNRLYWYRQTLGQGPEFLTYFQNEAQLEKSRLLSDRFSAERPKGSFSTLEIQRTEQGDSAMYLCASTNPEGPPETQYFGPGTRLLVL.

V is TRBV9 and J is TRBJ1-5, with 7 positions matching TRBD1. Germline lookup yields CDR1 SGDLS and CDR2 YYNGEE. The V and J ends lost 4 bases and 7 bases, in that order; junction bases with no gene match: 11. There are 15 residues in the CDR3. The CDR3 nucleotides read TGTGCCAGCAGCCCTACAGGGGATCCCTCCCAGCCCCAGCATTTT. It is translated as CASSPTGDPSQPQHF.

The chain is built from TRBV2 and TRBJ2-1; 7 bases line up with TRBD1. V lost 5 bases and J lost 1; bases outside the gene matches: 20. Germline CDR1 SNHLY, CDR2 FYNNEI. CDR3 size: 20 residues. The CDR3 sequence is CASSPFDRASFPRSYNEQFF. CDR3 in DNA: TGTGCCAGCAGTCCATTCGACAGGGCCTCCTTCCCAAGATCCTACAATGAGCAGTTCTTC. Full variable domain (remainder filled in from reference TRBV2 and TRBJ2-1): EPEVTQTPSHQVTQMGQEVILRCVPISNHLYFYWYRQILGQKVEFLVSFYNNEISEKSEIFDDQFSVERPDGSNFTLKIRSTKLEDSAMYFCASSPFDRASFPRSYNEQFFGPGTRLTVL.

V gene TRBV7-6 combines with J gene TRBJ2-1, with 7 bases matching TRBD2. Trimming took 1 base from V and 8 from J; bases not matched to a gene: 5. Germline CDR1 SGHVS, CDR2 FNYEAQ. The CDR3 extends over 14 amino acids. CDR3 in amino acids: CASSLESSGDEQFF. The DNA of the CDR3 is TGTGCCAGCAGCTTAGAGTCTAGCGGTGATGAGCAGTTCTTC. Combining the CDR3 with reference TRBV7-6 and TRBJ2-1 gives the whole variable domain GAGVSQSPRYKVTKRGQDVALRCDPISGHVSLYWYRQALGQGPEFLTYFNYEAQQDKSGLPNDRFSAERPEGSISTLTIQRTEQRDSAMYRCASSLESSGDEQFFGPGTRLTVL.

The CDR3 DNA reads TGTGCCAGCAGACCAGGGTCCTATAGCAATCAGCCCCAGCATTTT. Protein sequence: CASRPGSYSNQPQHF. The V and J genes are TRBV27 and TRBJ1-5; tentatively, D is TRBD1 (5 bases). The CDR3 extends over 15 amino acids. Trimming pared 6 bases from V and 0 bases from J, leaving 12 bases between. Germline V gene sequence: CDR1 MNHEY, CDR2 SMNVEV (reference sequence).

The V and J genes are TRBV2 and TRBJ2-2; tentative D call: TRBD1 (6 bases). Trimming removed 0 bases at V and 2 bases at J, with 31 bases between. Per germline, CDR1 SNHLY and CDR2 FYNNEI. The CDR3 totals 23 residues. The CDR3 is CASSEALLGSLGSSDRNTGELFF. DNA for the CDR3: TGTGCCAGCAGTGAAGCGCTTTTGGGAAGTTTAGGATCATCGGACAGAAACACCGGGGAGCTGTTTTTT.